This T cell receptor (beta chain) is drawn from a study of STAT5B mutations in CD4+ large granular lymphocyte leukemia. The study's findings and limits: TRBV06-family usage was enriched in top patient clones (8/27) versus controls (2/35). No patients shared main leukemic clonotypes, though 20% to 25% appeared at low frequency elsewhere.

Details on this clone: What it recognizes is unknown.

Germline V gene lookup returns CDR1 SGHTA and CDR2 FQGTGA. V lost 5 bases to trimming and J lost 3 bases, with 12 bases between them. The CDR3 is 14 residues long. TCRdb's table, derived via immunoSEQ multiplex PCR, lists solely in-frame clones and lacks some. The sample lists about 40,000 clones, about 81% occurring once. Sample: CD4+ T cells from blood buffy coats. The receptor's source is a human donor in good health. The chain recombines TRBV7-3 with TRBJ2-3, with D perhaps matching TRBD2 (6 bases). CDR3 nucleotide sequence: TGTGCCAGCAGCAAAGGGCTAGCGACAGATACGCAGTATTTT. Protein: CASSKGLATDTQYF.